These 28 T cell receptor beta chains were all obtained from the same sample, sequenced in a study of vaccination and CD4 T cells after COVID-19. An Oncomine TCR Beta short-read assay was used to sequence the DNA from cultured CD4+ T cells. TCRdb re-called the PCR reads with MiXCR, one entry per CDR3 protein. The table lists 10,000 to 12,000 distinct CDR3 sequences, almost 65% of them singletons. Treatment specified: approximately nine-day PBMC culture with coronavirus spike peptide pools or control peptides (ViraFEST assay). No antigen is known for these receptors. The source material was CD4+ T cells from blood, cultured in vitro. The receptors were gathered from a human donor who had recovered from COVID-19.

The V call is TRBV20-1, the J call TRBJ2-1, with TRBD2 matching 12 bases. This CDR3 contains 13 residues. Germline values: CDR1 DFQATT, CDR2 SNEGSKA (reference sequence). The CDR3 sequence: CSATSGSLNEQFF. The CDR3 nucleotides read TGCAGCGCGACTAGCGGGAGTCTTAATGAGCAGTTCTTC.

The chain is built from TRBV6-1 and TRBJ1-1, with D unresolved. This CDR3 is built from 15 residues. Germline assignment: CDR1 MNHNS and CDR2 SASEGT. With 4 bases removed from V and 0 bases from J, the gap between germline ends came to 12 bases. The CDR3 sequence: CASSAWALLNTEAFF. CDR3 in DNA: TGTGCCAGCAGTGCTTGGGCCTTACTGAACACTGAAGCTTTCTTT.

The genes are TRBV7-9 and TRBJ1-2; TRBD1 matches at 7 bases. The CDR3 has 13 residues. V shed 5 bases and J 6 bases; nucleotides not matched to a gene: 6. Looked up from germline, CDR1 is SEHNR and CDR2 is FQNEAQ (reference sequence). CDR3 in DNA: TGTGCCAGCAGCCTCGACAGGGTCGATGGCTACACCTTC. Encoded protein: CASSLDRVDGYTF.

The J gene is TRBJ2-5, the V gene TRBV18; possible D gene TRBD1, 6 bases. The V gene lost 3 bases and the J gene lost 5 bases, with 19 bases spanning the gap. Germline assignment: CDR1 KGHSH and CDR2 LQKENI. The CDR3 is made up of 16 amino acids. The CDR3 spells CASSPSLTGKKETQYF. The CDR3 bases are TGTGCCAGCTCACCCTCCTTGACAGGCAAGAAGGAGACCCAGTACTTC.

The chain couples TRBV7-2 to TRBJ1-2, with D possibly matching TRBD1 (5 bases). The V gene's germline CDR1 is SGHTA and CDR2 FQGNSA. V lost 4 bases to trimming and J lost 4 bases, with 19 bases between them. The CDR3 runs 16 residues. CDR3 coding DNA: TGTGCCAGCAGCTATACCCCGCCACAGGCCTCCTATGGCTACACCTTC. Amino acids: CASSYTPPQASYGYTF.

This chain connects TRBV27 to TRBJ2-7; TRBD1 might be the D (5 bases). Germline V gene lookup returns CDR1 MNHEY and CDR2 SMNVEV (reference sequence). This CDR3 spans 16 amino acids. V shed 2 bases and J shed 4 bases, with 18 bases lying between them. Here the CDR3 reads CASSLRPPDSAYEQYF. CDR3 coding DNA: TGTGCCAGCAGTTTAAGGCCCCCCGACAGTGCGTACGAGCAGTACTTC.

The CDR3 DNA reads TGTGCCAGTACCCGGGGGGCTGGAAACACCATATATTTT. Protein product: CASTRGAGNTIYF. The chain couples TRBV19 to TRBJ1-3; tentatively, D is TRBD1 (5 bases). Germline V gene lookup returns CDR1 LNHDA and CDR2 SQIVND (reference sequence). CDR3 length equals 13 residues. V was clipped by 7 bases and J by 2 bases, with 9 bases between them.

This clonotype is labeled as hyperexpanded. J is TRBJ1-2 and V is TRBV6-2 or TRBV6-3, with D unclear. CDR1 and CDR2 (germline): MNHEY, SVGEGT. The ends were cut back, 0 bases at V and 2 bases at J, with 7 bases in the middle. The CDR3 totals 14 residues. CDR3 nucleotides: TGTGCCAGCAGTTACTCGATGGGGAACTATGGCTACACCTTC. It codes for CASSYSMGNYGYTF.

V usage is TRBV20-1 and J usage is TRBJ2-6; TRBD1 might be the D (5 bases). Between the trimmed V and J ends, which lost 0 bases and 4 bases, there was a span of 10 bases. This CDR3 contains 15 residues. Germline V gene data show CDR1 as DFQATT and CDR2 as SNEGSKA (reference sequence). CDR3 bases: TGCAGTGCTAGAGATAAGGGGTCCGGGGCCAACGTCCTGACTTTC. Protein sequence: CSARDKGSGANVLTF.

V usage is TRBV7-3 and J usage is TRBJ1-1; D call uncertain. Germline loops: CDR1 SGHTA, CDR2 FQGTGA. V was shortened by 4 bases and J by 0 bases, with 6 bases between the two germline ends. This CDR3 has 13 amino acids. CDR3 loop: CASSSRMNTEAFF. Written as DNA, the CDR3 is TGTGCCAGCAGCTCACGTATGAACACTGAAGCTTTCTTT.

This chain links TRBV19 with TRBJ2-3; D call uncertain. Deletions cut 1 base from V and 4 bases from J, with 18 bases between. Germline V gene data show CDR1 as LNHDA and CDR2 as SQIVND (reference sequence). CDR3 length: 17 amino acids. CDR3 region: CASSIVPSVGHPDTQYF. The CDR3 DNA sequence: TGTGCCAGTAGTATAGTTCCGTCCGTAGGGCACCCAGATACGCAGTATTTT.

CDR3 sequence: CATSMDLSGNTIYF. CDR3 DNA sequence: TGTGCCACCAGCATGGATTTATCCGGAAACACCATATATTTT. The chain combines TRBV15 with TRBJ1-3; D is undetermined. Trimming removed 4 bases at V and 4 bases at J, with 11 bases between. The CDR3 loop spans 14 amino acids. CDR1 is LNHNV and CDR2 is YYDKDF in the germline V gene (reference sequence). Variable domain in full (rest from reference TRBV15 and TRBJ1-3): DAMVIQNPRYQVTQFGKPVTLSCSQTLNHNVMYWYQQKSSQAPKLLFHYYDKDFNNEADTPDNFQSRRPNTSFCFLDIRSPGLGDTAMYLCATSMDLSGNTIYFGEGSWLTVV.

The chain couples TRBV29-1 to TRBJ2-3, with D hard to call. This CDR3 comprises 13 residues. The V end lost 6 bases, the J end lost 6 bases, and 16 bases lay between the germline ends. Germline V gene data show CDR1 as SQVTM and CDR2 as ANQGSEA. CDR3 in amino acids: CSVRVSQADTQYF. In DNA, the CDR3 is TGCAGCGTCCGGGTTTCACAAGCTGATACGCAGTATTTT.

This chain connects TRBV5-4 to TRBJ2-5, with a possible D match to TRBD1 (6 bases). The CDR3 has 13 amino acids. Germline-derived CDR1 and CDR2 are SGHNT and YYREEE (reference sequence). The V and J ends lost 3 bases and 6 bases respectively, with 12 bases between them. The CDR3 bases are TGTGCCAGCAGCTCCGCAGGGGAAAAGACCCAGTACTTC. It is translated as CASSSAGEKTQYF.

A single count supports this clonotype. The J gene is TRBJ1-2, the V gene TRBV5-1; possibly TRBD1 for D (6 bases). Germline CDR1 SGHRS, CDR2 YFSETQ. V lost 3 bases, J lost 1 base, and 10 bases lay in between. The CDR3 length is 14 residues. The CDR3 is CASSSLQGNYGYTF. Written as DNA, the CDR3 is TGCGCCAGCAGCTCTCTACAGGGTAACTATGGCTACACCTTC.

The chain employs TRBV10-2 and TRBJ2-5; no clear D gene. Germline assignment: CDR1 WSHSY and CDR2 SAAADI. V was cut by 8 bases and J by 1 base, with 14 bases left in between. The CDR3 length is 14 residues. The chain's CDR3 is CASSSGRSQETQYF. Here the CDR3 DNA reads TGCGCCAGCTCATCCGGACGAAGCCAAGAGACCCAGTACTTC.

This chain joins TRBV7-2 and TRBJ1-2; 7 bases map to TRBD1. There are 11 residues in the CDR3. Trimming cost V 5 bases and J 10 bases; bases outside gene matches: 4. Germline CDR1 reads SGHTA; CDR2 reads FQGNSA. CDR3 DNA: TGTGCCAGCAGCCCAGACAGGGTCTACACCTTC. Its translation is CASSPDRVYTF.

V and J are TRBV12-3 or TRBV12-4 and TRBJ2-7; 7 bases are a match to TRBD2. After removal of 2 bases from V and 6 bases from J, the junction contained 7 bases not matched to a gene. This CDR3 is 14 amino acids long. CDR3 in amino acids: CASSLSGGEGEQYF. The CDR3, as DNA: TGTGCCAGCAGTTTATCCGGAGGGGAGGGCGAGCAGTACTTC.

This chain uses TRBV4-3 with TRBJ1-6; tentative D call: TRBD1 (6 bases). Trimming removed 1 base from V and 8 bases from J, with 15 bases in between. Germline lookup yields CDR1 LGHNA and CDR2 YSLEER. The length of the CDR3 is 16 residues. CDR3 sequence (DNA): TGCGCCAGCAGCCAAGGTGGAGGGGGTGTGTATTCACCCCTCCACTTT. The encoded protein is CASSQGGGGVYSPLHF.

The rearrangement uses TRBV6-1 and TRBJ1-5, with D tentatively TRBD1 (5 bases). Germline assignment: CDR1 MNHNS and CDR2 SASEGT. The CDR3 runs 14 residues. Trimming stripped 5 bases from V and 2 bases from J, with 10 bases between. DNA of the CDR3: TGTGCCAGCAGTCTAGACAGCCGCAATCAGCCCCAGCATTTT. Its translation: CASSLDSRNQPQHF.

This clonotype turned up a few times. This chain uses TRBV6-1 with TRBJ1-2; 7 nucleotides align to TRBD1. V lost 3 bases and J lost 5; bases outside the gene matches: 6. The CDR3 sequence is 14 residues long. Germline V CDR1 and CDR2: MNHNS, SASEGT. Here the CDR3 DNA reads TGTGCCAGCAGTGACCGGGGACAGCTTTATGGCTACACCTTC. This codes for CASSDRGQLYGYTF.

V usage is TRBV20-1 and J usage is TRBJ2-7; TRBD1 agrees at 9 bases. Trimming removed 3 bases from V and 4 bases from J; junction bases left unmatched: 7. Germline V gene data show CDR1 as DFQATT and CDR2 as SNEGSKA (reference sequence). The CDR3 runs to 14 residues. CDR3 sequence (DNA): TGCAGTGCTAGCCGGGACAGGGAGCCGTACGAGCAGTACTTC. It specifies CSASRDREPYEQYF.

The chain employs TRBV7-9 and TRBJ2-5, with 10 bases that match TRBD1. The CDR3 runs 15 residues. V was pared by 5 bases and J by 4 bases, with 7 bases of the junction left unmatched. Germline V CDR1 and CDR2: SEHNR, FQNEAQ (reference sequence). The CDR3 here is CASSHRDRGRETQYF. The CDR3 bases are TGTGCCAGCAGCCACCGGGACAGGGGAAGAGAGACCCAGTACTTC. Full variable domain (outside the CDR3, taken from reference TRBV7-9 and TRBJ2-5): DTGVSQNPRHKITKRGQNVTFRCDPISEHNRLYWYRQTLGQGPEFLTYFQNEAQLEKSRLLSDRFSAERPKGSFSTLEIQRTEQGDSAMYLCASSHRDRGRETQYFGPGTRLLVL.

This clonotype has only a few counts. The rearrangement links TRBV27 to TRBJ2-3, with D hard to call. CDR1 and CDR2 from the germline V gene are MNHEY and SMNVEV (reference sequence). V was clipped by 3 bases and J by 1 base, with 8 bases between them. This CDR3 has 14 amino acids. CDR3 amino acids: CASSLAGRTDTQYF. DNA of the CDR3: TGTGCCAGCAGTTTGGCCGGTCGCACAGATACGCAGTATTTT.

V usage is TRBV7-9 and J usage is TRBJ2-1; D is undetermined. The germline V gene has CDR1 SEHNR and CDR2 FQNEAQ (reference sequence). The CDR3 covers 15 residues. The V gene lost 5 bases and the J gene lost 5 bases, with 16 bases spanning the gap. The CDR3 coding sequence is TGTGCCAGCAGCCCGAGTAGGGCAATACACAATGAGCAGTTCTTC. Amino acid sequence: CASSPSRAIHNEQFF. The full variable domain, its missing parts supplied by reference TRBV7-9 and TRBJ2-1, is DTGVSQNPRHKITKRGQNVTFRCDPISEHNRLYWYRQTLGQGPEFLTYFQNEAQLEKSRLLSDRFSAERPKGSFSTLEIQRTEQGDSAMYLCASSPSRAIHNEQFFGPGTRLTVL.

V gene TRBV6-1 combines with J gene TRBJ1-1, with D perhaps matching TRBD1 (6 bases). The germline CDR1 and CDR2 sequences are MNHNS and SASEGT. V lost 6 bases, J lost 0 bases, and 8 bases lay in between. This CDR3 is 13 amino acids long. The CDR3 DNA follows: TGTGCCAGCAGAGGGGGGGTGAACACTGAAGCTTTCTTT. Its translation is CASRGGVNTEAFF.

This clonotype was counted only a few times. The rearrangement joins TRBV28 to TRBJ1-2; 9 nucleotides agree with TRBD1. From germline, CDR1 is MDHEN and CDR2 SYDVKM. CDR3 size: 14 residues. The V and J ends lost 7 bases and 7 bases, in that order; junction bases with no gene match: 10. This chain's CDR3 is CASTIQGAPVGYTF. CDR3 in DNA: TGTGCCAGCACCATACAGGGGGCTCCCGTTGGCTACACCTTC.

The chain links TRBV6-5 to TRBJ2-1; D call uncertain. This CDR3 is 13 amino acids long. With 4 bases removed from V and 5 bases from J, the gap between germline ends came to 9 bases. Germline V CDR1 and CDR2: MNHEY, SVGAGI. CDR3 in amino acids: CASSSPGNNEQFF. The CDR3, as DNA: TGTGCCAGCAGTTCCCCCGGCAACAATGAGCAGTTCTTC.